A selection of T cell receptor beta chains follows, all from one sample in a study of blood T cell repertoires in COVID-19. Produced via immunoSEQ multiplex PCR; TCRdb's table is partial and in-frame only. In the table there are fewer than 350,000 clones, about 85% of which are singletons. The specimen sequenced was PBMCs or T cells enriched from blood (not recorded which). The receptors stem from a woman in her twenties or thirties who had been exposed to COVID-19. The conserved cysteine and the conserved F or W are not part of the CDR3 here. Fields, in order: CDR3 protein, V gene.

cdr3_aa: ASSPGLGGGLDTEAF
v_call: TRBV5-1

cdr3_aa: ASSLDLLKY
v_call: TRBV7-9

cdr3_aa: ASSPRGQGATGKNIQY
v_call: TRBV18

cdr3_aa: ASSPTSNEQF
v_call: TRBV28

cdr3_aa: ASSTGTGADTQY
v_call: TRBV5-1

cdr3_aa: TSSQEEKQPTRTYEQY
v_call: TRBV1

cdr3_aa: ASSLESAYQETQY
v_call: TRBV7-3

cdr3_aa: ASSLAQGPNYGYT
v_call: TRBV7-9

cdr3_aa: ASSPGTSGNYEQY
v_call: TRBV5-1

cdr3_aa: AWLSFLGEGAGNTIY
v_call: TRBV30

cdr3_aa: ARGQGTYGYT
v_call: TRBV28

cdr3_aa: AWGPSLNQPQH
v_call: TRBV30

cdr3_aa: ASSATSGRRGSYEQY
v_call: TRBV6-2/TRBV6-3

cdr3_aa: AWSLGATYEQY
v_call: TRBV30

cdr3_aa: ASSLTGTGEQY
v_call: TRBV7-2

cdr3_aa: ASSQTLDRTDTQY
v_call: TRBV3-1/TRBV3-2

cdr3_aa: ASSLLGAWDTEAF
v_call: TRBV27

cdr3_aa: ASSLDGQYNEQF
v_call: TRBV11-2

cdr3_aa: ASSVTSVSPLEQY
v_call: TRBV2

cdr3_aa: AWSVNGNTEAF
v_call: TRBV30

cdr3_aa: ASSQDESRVRTGELF
v_call: TRBV14

cdr3_aa: ASSPPTGGGETQY
v_call: TRBV18

cdr3_aa: AWRPLSGSYNSPLH
v_call: TRBV30

cdr3_aa: ASSPPAGAEQF
v_call: TRBV18

cdr3_aa: ASLTNYGYT
v_call: TRBV28

cdr3_aa: ASRAGGEQY
v_call: TRBV19

cdr3_aa: ASSLDRVNYGYT
v_call: TRBV11-2

cdr3_aa: ASSVEQGISGNTIY
v_call: TRBV9

cdr3_aa: AWRAQGEYRYT
v_call: TRBV30

cdr3_aa: ASGRALVTDTQY
v_call: TRBV3-1/TRBV3-2

cdr3_aa: ASSQDQGPSYEQY
v_call: TRBV4-3

cdr3_aa: ASSVGFGGKLF
v_call: TRBV2

cdr3_aa: ASSQLLSYGYT
v_call: TRBV18

cdr3_aa: ATSRDRGGQYVSPLH
v_call: TRBV15

cdr3_aa: ASSLVGDLNTEAF
v_call: TRBV5-5

cdr3_aa: ASSLTSGRASLNEQF
v_call: TRBV5-6

cdr3_aa: ASSGGGQTGTEAF
v_call: TRBV28

cdr3_aa: ASSPHRTGVSSTDTQY
v_call: TRBV19

cdr3_aa: ASSLNYEQY
v_call: TRBV9

cdr3_aa: ASGVSGLTYEQY
v_call: TRBV6-6

cdr3_aa: ASSFSGRGGQPQH
v_call: TRBV28

cdr3_aa: ASYETGGSNSPLH
v_call: TRBV6-5

cdr3_aa: ASSVDRRGYT
v_call: TRBV5-1

cdr3_aa: ASSQEIAGGSEQY
v_call: TRBV3-1/TRBV3-2

cdr3_aa: ASSRDREYGYT
v_call: TRBV7-9

cdr3_aa: ASSEWRVQETQY
v_call: TRBV2

cdr3_aa: AWTITGGAGNTIY
v_call: TRBV30

cdr3_aa: ASSIFGGRAADTQY
v_call: TRBV19

cdr3_aa: ASSYGTGPNEKLF
v_call: TRBV6-5

cdr3_aa: ASSLGRSKGGELY
v_call: TRBV28

cdr3_aa: ASSRGENYEQY
v_call: TRBV6-4